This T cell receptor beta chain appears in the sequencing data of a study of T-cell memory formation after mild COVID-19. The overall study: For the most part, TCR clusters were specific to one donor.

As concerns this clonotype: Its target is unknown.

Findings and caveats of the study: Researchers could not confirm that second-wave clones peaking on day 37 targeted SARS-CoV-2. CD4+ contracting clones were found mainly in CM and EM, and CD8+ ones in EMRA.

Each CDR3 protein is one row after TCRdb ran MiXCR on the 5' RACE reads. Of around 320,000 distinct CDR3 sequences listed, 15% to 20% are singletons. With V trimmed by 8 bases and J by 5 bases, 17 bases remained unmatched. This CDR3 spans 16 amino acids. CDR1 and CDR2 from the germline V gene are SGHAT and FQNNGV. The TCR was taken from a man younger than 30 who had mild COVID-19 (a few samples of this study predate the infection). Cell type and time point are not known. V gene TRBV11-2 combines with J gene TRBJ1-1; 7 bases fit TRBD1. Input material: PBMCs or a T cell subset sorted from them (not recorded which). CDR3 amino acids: CASSYLPVRGDTEAFF. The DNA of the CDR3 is TGTGCCAGCTCCTACCTCCCCGTCAGGGGGGATACTGAAGCTTTCTTT.